The clone carrying this TCR beta chain was picked up a small number of times. The antigen remains unidentified. Germline V gives CDR1 MNHNS, CDR2 SASEGT. The length of the CDR3 is 12 residues. V was clipped by 6 bases and J by 3 bases, with 6 bases between them. Libraries of TCR beta came from quantitative 5'-RACE with molecular barcodes. TCRdb reprocessed the 5' RACE reads via MiXCR and lists one record per CDR3 protein. The sample shows approximately 350,000 distinct CDR3 sequences, roughly 15% of them seen only once. This entry belongs to a study of CD8 T cells in ankylosing spondylitis. The study, taken as a whole, reports: Characteristic, it appeared, of ankylosing spondylitis blood was a TCR beta motif of several highly homologous variants. Reactive arthritis synovial fluid and blood previously showed some of these motif variants.

The source material was blood, either unsorted or a sorted T cell fraction (not recorded which). The V and J genes are TRBV6-1 and TRBJ1-3; the D is unclear. The origin of this receptor is a male donor with ankylosing spondylitis or in good health (not recorded which). CDR3: CASSASGNTIYF. In nucleotides, the CDR3 is TGTGCCAGCAGCGCCAGTGGAAACACCATATATTTT.